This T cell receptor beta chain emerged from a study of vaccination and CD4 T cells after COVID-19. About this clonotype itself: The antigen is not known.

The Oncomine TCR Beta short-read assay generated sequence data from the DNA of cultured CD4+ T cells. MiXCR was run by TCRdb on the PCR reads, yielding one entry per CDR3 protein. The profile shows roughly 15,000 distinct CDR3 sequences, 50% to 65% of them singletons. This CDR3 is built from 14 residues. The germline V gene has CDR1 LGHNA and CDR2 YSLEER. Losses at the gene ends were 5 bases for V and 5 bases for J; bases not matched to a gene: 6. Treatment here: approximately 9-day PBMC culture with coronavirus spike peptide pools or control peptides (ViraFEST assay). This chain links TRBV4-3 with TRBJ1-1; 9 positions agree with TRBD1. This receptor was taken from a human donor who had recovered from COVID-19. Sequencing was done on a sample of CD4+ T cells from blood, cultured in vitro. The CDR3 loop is CASSYRGQVTEAFF. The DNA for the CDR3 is TGCGCCAGCAGCTACAGGGGGCAGGTAACTGAAGCTTTCTTT.